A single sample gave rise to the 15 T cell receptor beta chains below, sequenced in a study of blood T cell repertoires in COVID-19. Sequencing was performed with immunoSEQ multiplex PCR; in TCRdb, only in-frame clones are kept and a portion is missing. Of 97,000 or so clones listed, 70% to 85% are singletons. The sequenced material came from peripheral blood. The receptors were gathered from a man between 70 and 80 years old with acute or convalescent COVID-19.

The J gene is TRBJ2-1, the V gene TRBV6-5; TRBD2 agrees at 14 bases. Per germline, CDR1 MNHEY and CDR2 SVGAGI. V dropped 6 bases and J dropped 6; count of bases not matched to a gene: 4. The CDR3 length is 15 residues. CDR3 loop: CASRSGTSGGNEQFF. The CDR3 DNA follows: TGTGCCAGCAGGTCCGGGACTAGCGGGGGCAATGAGCAGTTCTTC.

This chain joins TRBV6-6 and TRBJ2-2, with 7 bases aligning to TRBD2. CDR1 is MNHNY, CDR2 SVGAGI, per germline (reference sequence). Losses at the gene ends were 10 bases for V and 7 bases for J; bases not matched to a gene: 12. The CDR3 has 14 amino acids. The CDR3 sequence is CATHRVSGGGELFF. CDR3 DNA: TGTGCCACCCACCGGGTATCGGGGGGCGGGGAGCTGTTTTTT.

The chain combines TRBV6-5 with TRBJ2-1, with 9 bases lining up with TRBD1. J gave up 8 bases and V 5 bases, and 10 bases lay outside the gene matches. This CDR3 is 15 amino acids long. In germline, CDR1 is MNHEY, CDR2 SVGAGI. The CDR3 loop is CASSPGQGNYYEQFF. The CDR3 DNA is TGTGCCAGCAGTCCGGGACAGGGCAATTATTATGAGCAGTTCTTC.

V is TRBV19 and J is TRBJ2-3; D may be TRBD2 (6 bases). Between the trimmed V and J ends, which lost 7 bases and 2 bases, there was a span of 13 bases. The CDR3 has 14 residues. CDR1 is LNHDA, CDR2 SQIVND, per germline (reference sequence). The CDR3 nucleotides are TGTGCCAGTATGGAGGGGCCTGCCACAGATACGCAGTATTTT. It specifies CASMEGPATDTQYF.

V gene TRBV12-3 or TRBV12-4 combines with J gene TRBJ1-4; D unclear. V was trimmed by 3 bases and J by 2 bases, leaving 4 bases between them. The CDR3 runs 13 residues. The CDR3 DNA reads TGTGCCAGCAGTTTGGCCACTAATGAAAAACTGTTTTTT. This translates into CASSLATNEKLFF.

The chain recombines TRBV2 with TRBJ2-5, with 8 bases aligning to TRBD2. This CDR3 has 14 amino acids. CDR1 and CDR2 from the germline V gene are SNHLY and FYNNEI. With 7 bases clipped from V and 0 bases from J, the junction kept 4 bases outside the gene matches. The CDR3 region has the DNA TGTGCCAGCAAGGAGCGGGGGTACCAAGAGACCCAGTACTTC. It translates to CASKERGYQETQYF.

The CDR3, as DNA: TGTGCCAGCAGCTTAATCGGACTCCAGAACACCGGGGAGCTGTTTTTT. This encodes CASSLIGLQNTGELFF. This chain uses TRBV7-9 with TRBJ2-2; TRBD2 might be the D (5 bases). V lost 2 bases to trimming and J lost 1 base, with 11 bases between them. From germline, CDR1 is SEHNR and CDR2 FQNEAQ (reference sequence). There are 16 residues in the CDR3.

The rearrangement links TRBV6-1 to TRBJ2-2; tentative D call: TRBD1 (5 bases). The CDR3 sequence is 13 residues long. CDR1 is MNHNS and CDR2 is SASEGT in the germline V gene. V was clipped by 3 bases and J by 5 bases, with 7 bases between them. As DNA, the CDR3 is TGTGCCAGCAGTGATTCAGGGACCGGGGAGCTGTTTTTT. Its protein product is CASSDSGTGELFF.

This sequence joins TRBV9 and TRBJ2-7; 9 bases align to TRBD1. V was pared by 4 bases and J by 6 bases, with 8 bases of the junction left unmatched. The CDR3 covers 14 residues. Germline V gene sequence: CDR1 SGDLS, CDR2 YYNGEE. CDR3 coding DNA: TGTGCCAGCAGCCCCTGGGACAGGGCTGGCGAGCAGTACTTC. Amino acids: CASSPWDRAGEQYF.

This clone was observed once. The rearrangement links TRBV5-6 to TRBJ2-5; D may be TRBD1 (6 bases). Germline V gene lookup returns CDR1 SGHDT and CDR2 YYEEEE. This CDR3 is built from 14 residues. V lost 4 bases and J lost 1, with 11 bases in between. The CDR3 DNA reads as TGTGCCAGCAGCCCCGGACAGACCCAAGAGACCCAGTACTTC. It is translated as CASSPGQTQETQYF.

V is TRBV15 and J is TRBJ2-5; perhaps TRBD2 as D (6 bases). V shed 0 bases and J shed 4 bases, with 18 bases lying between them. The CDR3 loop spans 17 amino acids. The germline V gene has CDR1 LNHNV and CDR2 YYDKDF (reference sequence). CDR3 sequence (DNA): TGTGCCACCAGCAGAGATCAGGGAGGATCCGCCAGAGAGACCCAGTACTTC. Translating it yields CATSRDQGGSARETQYF.

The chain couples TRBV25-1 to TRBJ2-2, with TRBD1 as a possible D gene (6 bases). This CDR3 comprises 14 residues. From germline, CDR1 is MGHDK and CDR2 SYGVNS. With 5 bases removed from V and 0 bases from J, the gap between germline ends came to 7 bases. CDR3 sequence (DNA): TGTGCCAGCAGTCGACAGGCGAACACCGGGGAGCTGTTTTTT. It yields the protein CASSRQANTGELFF.

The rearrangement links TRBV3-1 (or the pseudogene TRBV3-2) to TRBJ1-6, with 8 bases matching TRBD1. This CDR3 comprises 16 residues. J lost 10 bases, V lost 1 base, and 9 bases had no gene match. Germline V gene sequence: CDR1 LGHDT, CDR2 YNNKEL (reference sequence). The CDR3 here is CASSQGPTGAGSPLHF. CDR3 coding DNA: TGTGCCAGCAGCCAAGGACCGACAGGGGCCGGGTCACCCCTCCACTTT.

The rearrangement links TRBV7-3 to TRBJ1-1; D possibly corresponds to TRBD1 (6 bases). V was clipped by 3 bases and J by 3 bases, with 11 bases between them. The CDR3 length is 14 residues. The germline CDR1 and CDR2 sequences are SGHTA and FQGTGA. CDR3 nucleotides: TGTGCCAGCAGCTTCGCCCGGACAGACACTGAAGCTTTCTTT. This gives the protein CASSFARTDTEAFF.

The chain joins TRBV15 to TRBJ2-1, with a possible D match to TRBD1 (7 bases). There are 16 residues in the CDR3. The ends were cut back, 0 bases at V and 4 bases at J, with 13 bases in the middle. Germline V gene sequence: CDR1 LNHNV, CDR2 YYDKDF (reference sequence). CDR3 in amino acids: CATSRDQGGVYNEQFF. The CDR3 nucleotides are TGTGCCACCAGCAGAGATCAGGGGGGTGTGTACAATGAGCAGTTCTTC.